The sequence of this T cell receptor beta chain was determined in a study of OX40 agonist ivuxolimab in advanced cancers. V was pared by 2 bases and J by 4 bases, with 5 bases of the junction left unmatched. In germline, CDR1 is SGHNT, CDR2 YYREEE (reference sequence). The CDR3 loop spans 15 amino acids. Libraries were prepared by immunoSEQ multiplex PCR; TCRdb keeps only in-frame clonotypes and omits some of them. This repertoire shows some 50,000 clones, roughly 77% found once; its top ten account for about 0.69%. The sample was CD4+ or CD8+ T cells sorted from blood, taken in a trial of the OX40 agonist ivuxolimab. This clonotype was obtained from an adult with an advanced solid tumor such as melanoma, head and neck, liver or kidney cancer. The V call is TRBV5-4, the J call TRBJ2-7, with TRBD2 matching over 11 bases. The CDR3 loop is CASSFGSGGAYEQYF. CDR3 DNA sequence: TGTGCCAGCAGCTTCGGTAGCGGGGGGGCTTACGAGCAGTACTTC.